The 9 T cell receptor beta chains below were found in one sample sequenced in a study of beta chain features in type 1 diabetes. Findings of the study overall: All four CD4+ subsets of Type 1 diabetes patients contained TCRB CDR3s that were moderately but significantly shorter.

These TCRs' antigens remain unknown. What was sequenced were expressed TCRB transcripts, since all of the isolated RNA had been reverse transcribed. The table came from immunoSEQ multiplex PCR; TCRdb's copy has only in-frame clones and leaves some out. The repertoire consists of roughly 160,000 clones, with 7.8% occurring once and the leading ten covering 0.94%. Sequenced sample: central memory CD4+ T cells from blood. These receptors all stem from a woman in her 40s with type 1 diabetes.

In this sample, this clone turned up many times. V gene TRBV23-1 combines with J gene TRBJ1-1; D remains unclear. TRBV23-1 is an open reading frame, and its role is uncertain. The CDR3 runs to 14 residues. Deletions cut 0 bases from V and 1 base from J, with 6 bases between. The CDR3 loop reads CASSQSTGNTEAFF. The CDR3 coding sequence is TGCGCCAGCAGTCAATCGACTGGGAACACTGAAGCTTTCTTT.

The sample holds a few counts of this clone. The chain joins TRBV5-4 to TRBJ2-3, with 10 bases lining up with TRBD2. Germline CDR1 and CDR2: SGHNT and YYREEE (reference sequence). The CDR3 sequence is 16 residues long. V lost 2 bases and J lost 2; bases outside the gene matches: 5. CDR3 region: CASSFRLAGATDTQYF. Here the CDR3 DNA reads TGTGCCAGCAGCTTCAGACTAGCGGGTGCCACAGATACGCAGTATTTT.

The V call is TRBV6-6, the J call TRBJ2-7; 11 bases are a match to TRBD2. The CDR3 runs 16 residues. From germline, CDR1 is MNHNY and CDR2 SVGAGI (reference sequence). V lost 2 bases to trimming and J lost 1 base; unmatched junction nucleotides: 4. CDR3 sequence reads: CASSYQSSGRSYEQYF. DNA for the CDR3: TGTGCCAGCAGTTACCAATCTAGCGGGAGGTCCTACGAGCAGTACTTC.

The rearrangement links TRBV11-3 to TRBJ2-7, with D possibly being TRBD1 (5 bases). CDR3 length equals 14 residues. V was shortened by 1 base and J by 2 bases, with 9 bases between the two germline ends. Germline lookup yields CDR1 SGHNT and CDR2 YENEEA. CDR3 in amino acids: CASSLAGKPYEQYF. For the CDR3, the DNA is TGTGCCAGCAGCTTAGCAGGGAAGCCCTACGAGCAGTACTTC.

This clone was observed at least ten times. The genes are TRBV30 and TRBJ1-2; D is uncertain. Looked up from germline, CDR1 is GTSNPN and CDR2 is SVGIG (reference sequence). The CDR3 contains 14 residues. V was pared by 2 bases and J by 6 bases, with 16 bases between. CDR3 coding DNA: TGTGCCTGGAGTCCTGGGGAGATTCCCAATGGCTACACCTTC. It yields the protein CAWSPGEIPNGYTF.

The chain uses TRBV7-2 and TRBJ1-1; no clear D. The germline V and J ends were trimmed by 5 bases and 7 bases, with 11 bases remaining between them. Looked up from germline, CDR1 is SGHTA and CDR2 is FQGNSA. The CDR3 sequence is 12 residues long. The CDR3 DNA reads TGTGCCAGCAGCCCGGAGTTGAGTGAAGCTTTCTTT. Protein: CASSPELSEAFF. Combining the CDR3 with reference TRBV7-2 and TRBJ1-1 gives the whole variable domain GAGVSQSPSNKVTEKGKDVELRCDPISGHTALYWYRQSLGQGLEFLIYFQGNSAPDKSGLPSDRFSAERTGGSVSTLTIQRTQQEDSAVYLCASSPELSEAFFGQGTRLTVV.

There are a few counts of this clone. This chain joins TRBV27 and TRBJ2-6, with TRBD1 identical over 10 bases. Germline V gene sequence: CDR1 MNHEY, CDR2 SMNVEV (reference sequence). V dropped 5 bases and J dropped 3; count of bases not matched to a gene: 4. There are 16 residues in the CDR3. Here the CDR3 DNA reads TGTGCCAGCAGTGTCGGGACAGGGGTTGGGGCCAACGTCCTGACTTTC. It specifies CASSVGTGVGANVLTF. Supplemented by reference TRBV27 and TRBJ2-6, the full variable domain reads EAQVTQNPRYLITVTGKKLTVTCSQNMNHEYMSWYRQDPGLGLRQIYYSMNVEVTDKGDVPEGYKVSRKEKRNFPLILESPSPNQTSLYFCASSVGTGVGANVLTFGAGSRLTVL.

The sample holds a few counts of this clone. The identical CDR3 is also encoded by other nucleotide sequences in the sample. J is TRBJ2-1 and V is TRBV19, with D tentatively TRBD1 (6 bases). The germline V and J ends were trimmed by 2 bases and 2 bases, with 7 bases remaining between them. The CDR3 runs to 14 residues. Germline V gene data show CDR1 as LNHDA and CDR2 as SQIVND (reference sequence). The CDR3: CASSIQGPYNEQFF. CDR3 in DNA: TGTGCCAGTAGTATACAGGGGCCCTACAATGAGCAGTTCTTC. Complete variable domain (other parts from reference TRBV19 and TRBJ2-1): DGGITQSPKYLFRKEGQNVTLSCEQNLNHDAMYWYRQDPGQGLRLIYYSQIVNDFQKGDIAEGYSVSREKKESFPLTVTSAQKNPTAFYLCASSIQGPYNEQFFGPGTRLTVL.

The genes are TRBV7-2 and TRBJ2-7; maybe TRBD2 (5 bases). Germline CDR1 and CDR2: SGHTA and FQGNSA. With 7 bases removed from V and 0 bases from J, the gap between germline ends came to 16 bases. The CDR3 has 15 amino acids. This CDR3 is CASTSPGVSSYEQYF. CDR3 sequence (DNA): TGTGCCAGCACCTCTCCCGGGGTGAGCTCCTACGAGCAGTACTTC.